This TCR beta chain was identified during a study of blood T cells in healthy people across ages (dated by TCRdb to 2015 to 2017). Turning to the overall study: In model experiments, template switching captured about one uniquely barcoded TCR beta cDNA molecule for every two T cells. To track age-related changes in TCR beta repertoire diversity, the study relied on deep sequencing normalized with unique cDNA molecular identifiers. The donors were split into four age groups: young (average around 15 years), middle-aged (about 40), aged (more than 55) and long-lived (roughly 77). To avoid experimental bias, donors of different ages were distributed randomly across sequencing lanes. For two donors (one aged 18 to 30 and one aged 80 or older), the study analyzed two additional independent replicas of 1 million unique cDNA reads from the same blood draw.

According to the germline V gene, CDR1 reads SGHRS and CDR2 reads YFSETQ. The CDR3 sequence holds 19 residues, the cysteine and phenylalanine included. The entry retains the CDR3 DNA only, 57 bases that are in frame from base 1. Trimming leaves V shorter by 3 bases and J shorter by 0 bases, with the junction holding 8 bases beyond the gene matches. Overall study results and their limits: Estimates of total diversity based on one million sequenced T cells were considered lower bounds and underestimates. Because donor CMV infection status was unknown, age-related changes in expanded clonotypes were potentially confounded. Compared with the aged group, the long-lived group had more naive CD4+ T cells, fewer expanded clones and increased TCR diversity, a pattern suggesting age selection. Since profiling was done on bulk unsorted PBMCs, naive and antigen-experienced compartments could not be conclusively compared. Observed TCR beta diversity per million T cells fell roughly linearly with age, and a significant reduction was already apparent by age roughly 41. A strong correlation was found between observed TCR beta diversity and the percentage of naive T cells measured by flow cytometry.

Library preparation used 5' RACE. Instrument on record: Illumina HiSeq 2500. A second PCR of roughly 7 to 12 cycles was run with a J-beta primer mix and a sample-barcoded 5' primer. Each TCR beta cDNA molecule received a unique molecular identifier from a template-switch 5' adaptor carrying 12 random nucleotides. Each sample yielded at least 2.5 million CDR3-containing paired-end reads. First-strand cDNA was synthesized from all RNA with the Mint cDNA synthesis kit, primed by a TRBC-specific oligonucleotide. Following uracil-DNA glycosylase treatment, a first 18-cycle PCR with universal primers M1SS and BC2_uni_R was performed on all cDNA. The study's own analysis went as follows. Each sample was normalized by randomly selecting 1 million high-quality reads, each carrying a distinct molecular identifier. Reads sharing molecular identifiers were discarded rather than binned into consensus sequences. MiTCR, run with a Q25 quality threshold and the strictest error-elimination algorithm, handled CDR3 identification, clonotype clustering and error correction. A nonparametric unseen species model using Euler transformation provided a lower-bound estimate of total TCR beta diversity. TCRdb took the public reads, trimmed them with fastp at Q25, ran MiXCR for clone calling and kept in-frame beta chains. Identical CDR3 proteins give one entry, which carries the most common genes and DNA. The V and J calls follow TCRdb's processing rather than the paper's. Here the sample has about 1.6 million distinct CDR3 sequences; around 35% occur a single time. 11% of the sample is held by the ten biggest clonotypes.

This clonotype was observed a handful of times. The target of this receptor is not known. Base-call qualities are not available, and no considerably larger clone is one nucleotide away. Donors were 39 systemically healthy Caucasian individuals from Russia aged 6 to 90 years. Each donor gave ten milliliters of peripheral blood, collected into EDTA-treated Vacutainer tubes. Ficoll-Paque density-gradient centrifugation was used to isolate PBMCs, with at least 6 million per sample. Trizol reagent was used to extract total RNA from PBMCs, with at least 5 micrograms per sample. For every donor, flow cytometry on a PBMC aliquot measured the percentage of naive CD45RAhigh/CD27high T cells.

The V and J segments used are TRBV5-1 and TRBJ2-6, with 11 middle bases fitting TRBD1. The TCR originated in a woman younger than 45 in good health. Material for sequencing was blood. The CDR3 here reads CASSSPGQGASSGANVLTF. The DNA sequence reads TGCGCCAGCAGCTCTCCCGGACAGGGGGCTAGCTCTGGGGCCAACGTCCTGACTTTC.